This is a list of T cell receptor beta chains from one sample in a study of OX40 agonist ivuxolimab in advanced cancers. Assay: immunoSEQ multiplex PCR; the TCRdb copy retains only in-frame clones and omits some. The table records about 19,000 clones, roughly nine tenths of them present only once. This specimen consisted of CD4+ or CD8+ T cells sorted from blood, obtained in a trial of the OX40 agonist ivuxolimab. The source of these receptors is an adult with an advanced solid tumor such as melanoma, head and neck, liver or kidney cancer. Both conserved end residues are part of each CDR3. A D gene is named only where the DNA matches it firmly. Not all rows give a size; the values are once, few, many and, for expanded clones, a class.

clone_size	d_call	v_call	j_call	cdr3_aa	cdr3_nt
.	.	TRBV19	TRBJ1-2	CASRPRGGSNYGYTF	TGTGCCAGTAGACCCCGTGGGGGGTCCAACTATGGCTACACCTTC
.	.	TRBV27	TRBJ2-7	CASSLTQSGEQYF	TGTGCCAGCAGTTTAACCCAGTCAGGCGAGCAGTACTTC
.	TRBD1	TRBV28	TRBJ2-1	CASSPFDRDNEQFF	TGTGCCAGCAGTCCGTTCGACAGGGACAATGAGCAGTTCTTC
.	.	TRBV5-4	TRBJ2-7	CASSLDLLPYEQYF	TGTGCCAGCAGCTTGGACTTACTGCCCTACGAGCAGTACTTC
.	.	TRBV9	TRBJ2-7	CASSVGQAGRYEQYF	TGTGCCAGCAGCGTAGGGCAAGCGGGCCGCTACGAGCAGTACTTC
.	TRBD2	TRBV14	TRBJ2-3	CASSQESSREVTQYF	TGTGCCAGCAGCCAAGAGTCATCGCGGGAGGTTACGCAGTATTTT
.	.	TRBV11-3	TRBJ2-1	CASSRPGTPYNEQFF	TGTGCCAGCAGCCGACCCGGGACCCCTTACAATGAGCAGTTCTTC
few	TRBD2	TRBV4-3	TRBJ2-1	CASSHGGGRRNEQFF	TGCGCCAGCAGTCATGGTGGCGGGAGGAGGAATGAGCAGTTCTTC
.	.	TRBV6-5	TRBJ2-7	CASSYSGEQYF	TGTGCCAGCAGTTACTCGGGAGAGCAGTACTTC
few	.	TRBV28	TRBJ1-1	CASSSTGDTEAFF	TGTGCCAGCAGTTCTACGGGGGACACTGAAGCTTTCTTT
.	.	TRBV6-1	TRBJ1-5	CASSEPHQPQHF	TGTGCCAGCAGTGAACCCCATCAGCCCCAGCATTTT
.	.	TRBV20-1	TRBJ2-7	CSALRLGEQYF	TGCAGTGCCCTGCGACTGGGCGAGCAGTACTTC
once	.	TRBV7-9	TRBJ2-7	CASSLGASNYEQYF	TGTGCCAGCAGCTTAGGCGCTAGCAACTACGAGCAGTACTTC
.	TRBD2	TRBV28	TRBJ2-1	CASSPEGLAANEQFF	TGTGCCAGCAGTCCCGAGGGACTAGCGGCCAATGAGCAGTTCTTC
.	.	TRBV7-2	TRBJ2-5	CASSFGTLEQYF	TGTGCCAGCAGCTTTGGCACCCTGGAGCAGTACTTC
.	TRBD2	TRBV2	TRBJ2-7	CASSDLTSEHYEQYF	TGTGCCAGCAGTGATTTGACTAGCGAGCACTACGAGCAGTACTTC
once	TRBD2	TRBV6-4	TRBJ2-3	CASSVAGGPDTQYF	TGTGCCAGCAGTGTGGCGGGAGGGCCAGATACGCAGTATTTT
.	.	TRBV14	TRBJ2-7	CASSQDRGSSYEQYF	TGTGCCAGCAGCCAAGATCGGGGCAGCTCCTACGAGCAGTACTTC
few	TRBD2	TRBV6-4	TRBJ2-1	CASSGTSGEPYNEQFF	TGTGCCAGCAGTGGGACTAGCGGGGAACCGTACAATGAGCAGTTCTTC
.	.	TRBV28	TRBJ2-3	CASSSSGPDTQYF	TGTGCCAGCAGTTCCAGCGGTCCAGATACGCAGTATTTT
.	.	TRBV27	TRBJ1-2	CASSTLDRLGYGYTF	TGTGCCAGCAGCACCTTAGACAGGTTGGGGTATGGCTACACCTTC
once	.	TRBV4-1	TRBJ1-1	CASSQDQGTEAFF	TGCGCCAGCAGCCAAGATCAGGGCACTGAAGCTTTCTTT
.	.	TRBV7-9	TRBJ1-3	CASSLFIGGGNTIYF	TGTGCCAGCAGCTTATTCATCGGAGGGGGAAACACCATATATTTT
.	TRBD2	TRBV7-9	TRBJ2-7	CASSFSGASGEQYF	TGTGCCAGCAGCTTTAGCGGGGCTTCGGGTGAGCAGTACTTC
.	TRBD1	TRBV2	TRBJ1-2	CASSEAVTGTYGYTF	TGTGCCAGCAGTGAAGCCGTGACAGGGACCTATGGCTACACCTTC
.	.	TRBV6-1	TRBJ2-7	CASSERDNFYEQYF	TGTGCCAGCAGTGAACGGGACAATTTCTACGAGCAGTACTTC
.	TRBD1	TRBV6-6	TRBJ1-5	CASSYVKGTGYQPQHF	TGTGCCAGCAGTTACGTGAAAGGGACAGGATATCAGCCCCAGCATTTT
.	.	TRBV28	TRBJ2-7	CASSNRDLRTYEQYF	TGTGCCAGCAGTAACCGGGACCTCCGAACCTACGAGCAGTACTTC
.	TRBD2	TRBV18	TRBJ2-1	CASSPGTDWTSVTDNEQFF	TGTGCCAGCTCACCGGGGACGGACTGGACTAGCGTTACAGACAATGAGCAGTTCTTC
once	.	TRBV11-3	TRBJ2-3	CASSLVGVADTQYF	TGTGCCAGCAGCTTAGTAGGGGTCGCAGATACGCAGTATTTT
.	.	TRBV2	TRBJ2-3	CASSILTDTQYF	TGTGCCAGCAGTATACTTACAGATACGCAGTATTTT
.	.	TRBV7-9	TRBJ2-2	CASSLEGGYTGELFF	TGTGCCAGCAGCTTAGAAGGTGGTTACACCGGGGAGCTGTTTTTT
.	TRBD1	TRBV30	TRBJ2-7	CAWSPGTAYEQYF	TGTGCCTGGAGTCCCGGGACAGCGTACGAGCAGTACTTC
.	TRBD1	TRBV5-4	TRBJ2-3	CASSLHPGTGNTQYF	TGTGCCAGCAGCCTCCACCCCGGGACAGGGAATACGCAGTATTTT
.	.	TRBV28	TRBJ1-2	CASSFLPFNYGYTF	TGTGCCAGCAGTTTCCTGCCTTTTAACTATGGCTACACCTTC